A single sample gave rise to the 18 T cell receptor beta chains below, sequenced in a study of early T cells in non-severe SARS-CoV-2 infection. Each CDR3 protein is one row after TCRdb ran MiXCR on the 5' RACE reads. The profile shows approximately 50,000 distinct CDR3 sequences, roughly 8.2% of them singletons. Sequenced: whole blood. Receptor source: an adult who was a healthcare worker with PCR-confirmed SARS-CoV-2 infection or an uninfected control (not recorded which).

With regard to this clonotype: This sequence may be a read error, since a much larger clone differs from it by one base. This is likely a read error, given that the CDR3 carries no conserved phenylalanine or tryptophan at its end. This sequence joins TRBV12-3 or TRBV12-4 and TRBJ2-3; tentative D call: TRBD1 (6 bases). There are 14 residues in the CDR3. The V and J ends lost 6 bases and 6 bases respectively, with 16 bases between them. The CDR3 spells CASRMTGGTDTQYL. The CDR3 DNA sequence: TGTGCCAGCAGGATGACAGGAGGAACCGATACGCAGTATTTG.

This clonotype has just a few counts. The gene calls are TRBV20-1 and TRBJ2-7; the match to TRBD2 covers 11 bases. J lost 2 bases, V lost 4 bases, and 7 bases had no gene match. The CDR3 runs 15 residues. CDR1 and CDR2 (germline): DFQATT, SNEGSKA (reference sequence). The CDR3 protein is CSATGTSGRTYEQYF. CDR3 DNA: TGCAGTGCTACCGGGACTAGCGGACGAACCTACGAGCAGTACTTC.

V usage is TRBV9 and J usage is TRBJ2-4; 12 nucleotides line up with TRBD1. Germline CDR1 reads SGDLS; CDR2 reads YYNGEE. The CDR3 is 16 residues long. V shed 3 bases and J 11 bases; nucleotides not matched to a gene: 12. The CDR3 DNA is TGTGCCAGCAGCGAGGGGACAGGGGGCGCTGAGCTCGTTCAGTACTTC. This translates into CASSEGTGGAELVQYF. Using reference TRBV9 and TRBJ2-4 for the parts outside the CDR3, the full variable domain is DSGVTQTPKHLITATGQRVTLRCSPRSGDLSVYWYQQSLDQGLQFLIQYYNGEERAKGNILERFSAQQFPDLHSELNLSSLELGDSALYFCASSEGTGGAELVQYFGAGTRLSVL.

This clonotype was observed at least ten times. The chain uses TRBV5-1 and TRBJ2-2; no clear D gene. The germline V and J ends were trimmed by 0 bases and 7 bases, with 16 bases remaining between them. The length of the CDR3 is 16 residues. Per the germline V gene, CDR1 is SGHRS and CDR2 is YFSETQ. For the CDR3, the DNA is TGCGCCAGCAGCTTGGCCTCGAATCCTAATGGCGGGGAGCTGTTTTTT. This gives the protein CASSLASNPNGGELFF.

The rearrangement joins TRBV5-1 to TRBJ2-7, with D possibly matching TRBD1 (5 bases). The length of the CDR3 is 13 residues. The germline V gene encodes CDR1 SGHRS and CDR2 YFSETQ. The ends were cut back, 2 bases at V and 1 base at J, with 7 bases in the middle. CDR3 protein: CASSFDRSYEQYF. CDR3 nucleotides: TGCGCCAGCAGCTTTGACAGATCCTACGAGCAGTACTTC.

This clonotype was detected many times. The chain couples TRBV25-1 to TRBJ2-3; 8 nucleotides match TRBD1. CDR3 size: 20 residues. The junction had 18 bases not matched to a gene; V was cut back by 0 bases and J by 4 bases. Germline values: CDR1 MGHDK, CDR2 SYGVNS. The DNA for the CDR3 is TGTGCCAGCAGTGAATATAGGACAGGGTGGTTCAGGGAAGGCCCAGATACGCAGTATTTT. It is translated as CASSEYRTGWFREGPDTQYF. Full variable domain (outside the CDR3, taken from reference TRBV25-1 and TRBJ2-3): EADIYQTPRYLVIGTGKKITLECSQTMGHDKMYWYQQDPGMELHLIHYSYGVNSTEKGDLSSESTVSRIRTEHFPLTLESARPSHTSQYLCASSEYRTGWFREGPDTQYFGPGTRLTVL.

The chain links TRBV10-3 to TRBJ2-1; the D gene is possibly TRBD1 (5 bases). The CDR3 totals 14 residues. Trimming stripped 6 bases from V and 3 bases from J, with 12 bases between. Germline V gene sequence: CDR1 ENHRY, CDR2 SYGVKD. CDR3 nucleotide sequence: TGTGCCATCAGACAGGAGATGCGCTACAATGAGCAGTTCTTC. This gives the protein CAIRQEMRYNEQFF.

This clonotype was seen repeatedly, ten times or more. The chain is built from TRBV28 and TRBJ2-1; no clear D. Trimming stripped 3 bases from V and 9 bases from J, with 12 bases between. This CDR3 has 13 residues. In germline, CDR1 is MDHEN, CDR2 SYDVKM. CDR3 DNA: TGTGCCAGCAGTTTCCCTTGGCCCCGTGAGCAGTTCTTC. Translation gives CASSFPWPREQFF.

The chain couples TRBV5-4 to TRBJ1-1, with a tentative D call TRBD1 (5 bases). Trimming took off 1 base at V and 4 bases at J, with 20 bases between the two ends. CDR3 length equals 17 residues. Looked up from germline, CDR1 is SGHNT and CDR2 is YYREEE (reference sequence). The CDR3 DNA is TGTGCCAGCAGCTTGCACCGGGGGGGTGGTGAGAGCACTGAAGCTTTCTTT. It is translated as CASSLHRGGGESTEAFF. The entire variable domain, with the rest obtained from reference TRBV5-4 and TRBJ1-1, is as follows: ETGVTQSPTHLIKTRGQQVTLRCSSQSGHNTVSWYQQALGQGPQFIFQYYREEENGRGNFPPRFSGLQFPNYSSELNVNALELDDSALYLCASSLHRGGGESTEAFFGQGTRLTVV.

There are a few counts of this clonotype. The rearrangement uses TRBV5-1 and TRBJ2-2, with D possibly matching TRBD2 (6 bases). Germline lookup yields CDR1 SGHRS and CDR2 YFSETQ. The germline V and J ends were trimmed by 4 bases and 3 bases, with 7 bases remaining between them. The CDR3 is 13 residues long. CDR3 loop: CASSREYTGELFF. Here the CDR3 DNA reads TGCGCCAGCAGCCGGGAGTACACCGGGGAGCTGTTTTTT. Variable domain in full (rest from reference TRBV5-1 and TRBJ2-2): KAGVTQTPRYLIKTRGQQVTLSCSPISGHRSVSWYQQTPGQGLQFLFEYFSETQRNKGNFPGRFSGRQFSNSRSEMNVSTLELGDSALYLCASSREYTGELFFGEGSRLTVL.

The V gene is TRBV6-5, the J gene TRBJ2-7, with 8 bases lining up with TRBD1. Germline V gene sequence: CDR1 MNHEY, CDR2 SVGAGI. This CDR3 has 15 amino acids. Losses at the gene ends were 2 bases for V and 5 bases for J; bases not matched to a gene: 8. CDR3 region: CASSYRGQGTDEQYF. The CDR3 DNA follows: TGTGCCAGCAGTTACCGAGGACAGGGTACCGACGAGCAGTACTTC.

The chain is built from TRBV9 and TRBJ2-1, with D possibly matching TRBD1 (5 bases). This CDR3 region has 12 residues. Germline lookup yields CDR1 SGDLS and CDR2 YYNGEE. Trimming stripped 4 bases from V and 8 bases from J, with 10 bases between. CDR3 nucleotide sequence: TGTGCCAGCAGCCCCCAGGGCGATGAGCAGTTCTTC. Translating it yields CASSPQGDEQFF.

This clonotype was recorded at least ten times. The rearrangement joins TRBV6-1 to TRBJ2-1, with a weak D call TRBD1 (5 bases). The CDR3 totals 13 residues. Trimming cost V 6 bases and J 9 bases, with 15 bases left between them. CDR1 and CDR2 from the germline V gene are MNHNS and SASEGT. CDR3 sequence reads: CASRTGQNAEQFF. The CDR3 DNA reads as TGTGCCAGCAGGACTGGACAAAATGCTGAGCAGTTCTTC.

This sequence joins TRBV11-2 and TRBJ2-3, with a possible D match to TRBD2 (6 bases). The CDR3 is 15 amino acids. Looked up from germline, CDR1 is SGHAT and CDR2 is FQNNGV. Trimming took 5 bases from V and 4 from J, leaving 16 bases between them. CDR3 coding DNA: TGTGCCAGCAGCCAGAGTGCTAGCGCCCCAGATACGCAGTATTTT. Translation gives CASSQSASAPDTQYF.

This sequence joins TRBV5-1 and TRBJ2-7; 10 bases map to TRBD2. The V segment lost 4 bases and the J segment 4 bases; nucleotides outside the gene matches: 8. The CDR3 totals 15 residues. Germline-derived CDR1 and CDR2 are SGHRS and YFSETQ. The CDR3 here is CASSPGLAVNYEQYF. The CDR3 coding sequence is TGCGCCAGCAGCCCCGGACTAGCGGTGAATTACGAGCAGTACTTC.

In this sample, this clonotype turned up a few times. The chain has TRBV20-1 and TRBJ2-5, with no clear D. CDR3 size: 14 residues. Trimming took off 0 bases at V and 5 bases at J, with 13 bases between the two ends. CDR1 is DFQATT and CDR2 is SNEGSKA in the germline V gene (reference sequence). CDR3 sequence: CSARDPSYGETQYF. The CDR3 DNA reads TGCAGTGCTAGAGACCCATCGTATGGGGAGACCCAGTACTTC.

The V call is TRBV10-3, the J call TRBJ1-3, with 8 bases matching TRBD1. This CDR3 spans 13 amino acids. Unmatched junction bases numbered 5, after V lost 4 bases and J lost 9 bases. From germline, CDR1 is ENHRY and CDR2 SYGVKD. In DNA, the CDR3 is TGTGCCATCAGTGGGACAGGGACGGCCACCATATATTTT. Its protein is CAISGTGTATIYF.

The V call is TRBV27, the J call TRBJ2-1, with 10 bases that match TRBD2. The V segment lost 6 bases and the J segment 7 bases; nucleotides outside the gene matches: 24. CDR1 and CDR2 from the germline V gene are MNHEY and SMNVEV (reference sequence). The CDR3 has 20 residues. The CDR3 region is CASRAHPGTSGNRTSNEQFF. In nucleotides, the CDR3 is TGTGCCAGCAGAGCACATCCGGGAACTAGCGGGAACCGAACATCTAATGAGCAGTTCTTC.